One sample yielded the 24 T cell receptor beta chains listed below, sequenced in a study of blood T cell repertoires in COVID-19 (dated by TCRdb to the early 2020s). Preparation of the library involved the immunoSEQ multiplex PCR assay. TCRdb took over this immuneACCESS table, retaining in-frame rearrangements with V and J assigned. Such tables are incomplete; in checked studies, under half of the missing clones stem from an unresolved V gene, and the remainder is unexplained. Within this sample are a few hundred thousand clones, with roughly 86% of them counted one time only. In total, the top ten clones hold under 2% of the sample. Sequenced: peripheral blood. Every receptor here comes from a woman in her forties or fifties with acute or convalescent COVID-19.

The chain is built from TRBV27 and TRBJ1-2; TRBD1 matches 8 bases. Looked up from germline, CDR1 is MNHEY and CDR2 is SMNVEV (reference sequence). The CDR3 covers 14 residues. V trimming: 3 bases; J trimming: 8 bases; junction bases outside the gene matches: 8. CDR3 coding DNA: TGTGCCAGCAGTTTCCAGGGGGCAGGAGAGGGCTACACCTTC. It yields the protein CASSFQGAGEGYTF.

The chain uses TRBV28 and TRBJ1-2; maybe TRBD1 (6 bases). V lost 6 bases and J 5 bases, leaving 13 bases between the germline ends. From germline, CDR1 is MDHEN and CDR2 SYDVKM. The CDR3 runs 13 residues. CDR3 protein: CASRDARGYGYTF. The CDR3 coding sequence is TGTGCCAGCAGGGACGCCAGGGGATATGGCTACACCTTC.

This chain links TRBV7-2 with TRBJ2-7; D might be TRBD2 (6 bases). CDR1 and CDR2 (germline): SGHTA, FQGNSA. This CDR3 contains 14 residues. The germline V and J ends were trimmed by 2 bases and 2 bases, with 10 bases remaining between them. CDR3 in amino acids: CASSLSGQTYEQYF. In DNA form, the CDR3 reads TGTGCCAGCAGCTTAAGCGGGCAAACCTACGAGCAGTACTTC.

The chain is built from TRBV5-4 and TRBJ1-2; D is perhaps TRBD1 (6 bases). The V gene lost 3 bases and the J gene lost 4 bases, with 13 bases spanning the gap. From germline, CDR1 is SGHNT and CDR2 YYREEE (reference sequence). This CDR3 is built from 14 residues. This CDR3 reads CASSSEQGFYGYTF. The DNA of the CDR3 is TGTGCCAGCAGCTCAGAACAGGGATTCTATGGCTACACCTTC.

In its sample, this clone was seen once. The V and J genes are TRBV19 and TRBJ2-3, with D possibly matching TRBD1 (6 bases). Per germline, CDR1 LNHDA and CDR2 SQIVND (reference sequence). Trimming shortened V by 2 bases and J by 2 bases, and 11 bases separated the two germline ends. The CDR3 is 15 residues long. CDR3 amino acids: CASSILGDNTDTQYF. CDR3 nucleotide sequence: TGTGCCAGTAGTATATTAGGGGACAACACAGATACGCAGTATTTT.

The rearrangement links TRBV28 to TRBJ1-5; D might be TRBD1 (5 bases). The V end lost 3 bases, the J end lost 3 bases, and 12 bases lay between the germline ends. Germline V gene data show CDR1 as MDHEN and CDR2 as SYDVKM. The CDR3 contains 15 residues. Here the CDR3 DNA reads TGTGCCAGCAGTTTGGACACAGATAACAATCAGCCCCAGCATTTT. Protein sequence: CASSLDTDNNQPQHF.

The CDR3 region is CASSARLGAQNEQFF. DNA of the CDR3: TGTGCCAGCAGCGCGCGGCTGGGGGCTCAAAATGAGCAGTTCTTC. The chain recombines TRBV11-3 with TRBJ2-1; D perhaps matches TRBD1 (6 bases). CDR3 size: 15 residues. Between the trimmed V and J ends, which lost 5 bases and 7 bases, there was a span of 18 bases. CDR1 is SGHNT and CDR2 is YENEEA in the germline V gene.

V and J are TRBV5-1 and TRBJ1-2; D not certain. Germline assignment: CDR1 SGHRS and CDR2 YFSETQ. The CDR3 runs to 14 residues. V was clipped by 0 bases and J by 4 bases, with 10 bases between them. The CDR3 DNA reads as TGCGCCAGCAGCTTGGATGGGGAGGGCTATGGCTACACCTTC. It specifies CASSLDGEGYGYTF.

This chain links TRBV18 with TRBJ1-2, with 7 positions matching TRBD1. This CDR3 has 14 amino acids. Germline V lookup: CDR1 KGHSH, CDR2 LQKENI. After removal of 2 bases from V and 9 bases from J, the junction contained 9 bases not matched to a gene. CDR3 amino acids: CASSPTGQGESYTF. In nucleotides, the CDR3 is TGTGCCAGCTCACCAACCGGGCAGGGGGAGAGCTACACCTTC.

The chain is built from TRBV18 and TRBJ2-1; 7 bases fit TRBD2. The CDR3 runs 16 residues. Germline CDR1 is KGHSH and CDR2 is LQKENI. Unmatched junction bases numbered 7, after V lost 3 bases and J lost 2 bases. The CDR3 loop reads CASSPPGGSTYNEQFF. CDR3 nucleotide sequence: TGTGCCAGCTCACCCCCCGGCGGGAGTACCTACAATGAGCAGTTCTTC.

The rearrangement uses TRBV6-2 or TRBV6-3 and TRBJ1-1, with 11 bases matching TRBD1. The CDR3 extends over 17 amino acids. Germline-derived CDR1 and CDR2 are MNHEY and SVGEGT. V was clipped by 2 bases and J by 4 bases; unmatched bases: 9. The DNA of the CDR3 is TGTGCCAGCAGTTACCCTCGGACAGGGGGCGCGGGCACTGAAGCTTTCTTT. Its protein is CASSYPRTGGAGTEAFF.

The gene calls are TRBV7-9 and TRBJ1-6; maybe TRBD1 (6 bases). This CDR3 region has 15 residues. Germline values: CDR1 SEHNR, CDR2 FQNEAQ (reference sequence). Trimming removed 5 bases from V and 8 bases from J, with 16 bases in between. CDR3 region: CASSRTASVDSPLHF. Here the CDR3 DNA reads TGTGCCAGCAGCAGGACAGCCTCCGTAGATTCACCCCTCCACTTT.

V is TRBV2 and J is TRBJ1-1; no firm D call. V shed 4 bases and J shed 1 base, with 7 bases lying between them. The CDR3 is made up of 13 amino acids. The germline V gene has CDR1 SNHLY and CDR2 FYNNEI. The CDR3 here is CASSGERNTEAFF. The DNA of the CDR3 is TGTGCCAGCAGTGGGGAGAGGAACACTGAAGCTTTCTTT.

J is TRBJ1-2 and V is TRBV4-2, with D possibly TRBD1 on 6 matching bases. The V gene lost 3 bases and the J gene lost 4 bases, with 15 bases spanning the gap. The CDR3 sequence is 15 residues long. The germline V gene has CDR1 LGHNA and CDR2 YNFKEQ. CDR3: CASSQARGTPYGYTF. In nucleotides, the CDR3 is TGTGCCAGCAGCCAGGCCAGGGGTACCCCCTATGGCTACACCTTC.

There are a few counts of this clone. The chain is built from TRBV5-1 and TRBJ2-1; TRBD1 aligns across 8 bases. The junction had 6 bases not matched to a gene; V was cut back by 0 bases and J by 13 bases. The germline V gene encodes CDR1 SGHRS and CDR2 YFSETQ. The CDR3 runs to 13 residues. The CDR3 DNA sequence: TGCGCCAGCAGCTTGGCACAGGGGGGTCCCCAGTTCTTC. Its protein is CASSLAQGGPQFF. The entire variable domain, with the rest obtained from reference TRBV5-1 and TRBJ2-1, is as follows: KAGVTQTPRYLIKTRGQQVTLSCSPISGHRSVSWYQQTPGQGLQFLFEYFSETQRNKGNFPGRFSGRQFSNSRSEMNVSTLELGDSALYLCASSLAQGGPQFFGPGTRLTVL.

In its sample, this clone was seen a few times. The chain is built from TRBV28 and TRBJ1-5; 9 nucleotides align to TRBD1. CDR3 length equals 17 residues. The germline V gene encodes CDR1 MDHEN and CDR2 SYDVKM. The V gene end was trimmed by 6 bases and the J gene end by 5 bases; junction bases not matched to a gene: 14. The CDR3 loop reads CASSPRMNRGHYQPQHF. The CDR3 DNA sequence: TGTGCCAGCAGCCCACGCATGAACAGGGGGCACTATCAGCCCCAGCATTTT.

DNA of the CDR3: TGTGCCAGCAGTTCCCTCAGCGGGAAAGGGGAGACCCAGTACTTC. Protein product: CASSSLSGKGETQYF. The gene calls are TRBV6-2 or TRBV6-3 and TRBJ2-5; 7 bases map to TRBD2. CDR3 length: 15 amino acids. The germline V gene encodes CDR1 MNHEY and CDR2 SVGEGT. Losses at the gene ends were 4 bases for V and 5 bases for J; bases not matched to a gene: 10.

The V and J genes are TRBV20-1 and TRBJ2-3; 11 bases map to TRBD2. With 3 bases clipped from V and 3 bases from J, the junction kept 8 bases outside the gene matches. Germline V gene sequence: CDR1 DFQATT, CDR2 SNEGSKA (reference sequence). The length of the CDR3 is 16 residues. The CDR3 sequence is CSASPTSGSRTDTQYF. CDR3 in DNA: TGCAGTGCTAGTCCCACTAGCGGGAGTCGGACAGATACGCAGTATTTT.

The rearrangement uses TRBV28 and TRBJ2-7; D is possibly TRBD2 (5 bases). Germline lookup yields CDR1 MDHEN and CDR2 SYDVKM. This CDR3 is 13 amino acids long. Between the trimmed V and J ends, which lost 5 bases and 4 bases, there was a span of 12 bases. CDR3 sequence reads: CASSGRTGYEQYF. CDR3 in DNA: TGTGCCAGCAGTGGAAGGACGGGGTACGAGCAGTACTTC.

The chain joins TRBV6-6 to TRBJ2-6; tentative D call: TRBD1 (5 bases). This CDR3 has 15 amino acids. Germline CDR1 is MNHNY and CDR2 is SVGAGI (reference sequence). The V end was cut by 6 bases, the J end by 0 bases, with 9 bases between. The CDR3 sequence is CASRAGFSGANVLTF. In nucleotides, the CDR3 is TGTGCCAGCAGGGCAGGGTTCTCTGGGGCCAACGTCCTGACTTTC.

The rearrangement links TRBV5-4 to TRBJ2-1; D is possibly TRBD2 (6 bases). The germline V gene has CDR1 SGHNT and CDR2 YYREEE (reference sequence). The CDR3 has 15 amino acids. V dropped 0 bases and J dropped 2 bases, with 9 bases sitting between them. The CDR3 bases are TGTGCCAGCAGCTTGGGACTAGTCGCCTACAATGAGCAGTTCTTC. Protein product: CASSLGLVAYNEQFF.

CDR3 protein: CASSSRTSGRTSSYNEQFF. CDR3 nucleotide sequence: TGTGCCAGCAGTTCCCGGACTAGCGGGAGGACCAGCTCCTACAATGAGCAGTTCTTC. The J gene is TRBJ2-1, the V gene TRBV6-2 or TRBV6-3; 14 bases are shared with TRBD2. Germline CDR1 and CDR2: MNHEY and SVGEGT. The CDR3 length is 19 residues. The junction had 8 bases not matched to a gene; V was cut back by 4 bases and J by 0 bases.

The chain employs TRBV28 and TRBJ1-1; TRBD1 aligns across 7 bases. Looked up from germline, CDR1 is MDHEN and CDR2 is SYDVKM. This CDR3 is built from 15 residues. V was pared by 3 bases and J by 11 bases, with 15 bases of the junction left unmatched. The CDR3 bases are TGTGCCAGCAGTTTGCCGGGACAGTCTCGGCATGGGGCTTTCTTT. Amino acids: CASSLPGQSRHGAFF.

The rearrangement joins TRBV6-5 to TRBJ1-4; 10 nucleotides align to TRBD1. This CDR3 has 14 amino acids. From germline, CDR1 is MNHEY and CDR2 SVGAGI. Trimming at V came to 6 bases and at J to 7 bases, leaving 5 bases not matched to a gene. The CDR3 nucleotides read TGTGCCAGCAGCGCGGACAGGGGGGTTGAAAAACTGTTTTTT. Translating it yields CASSADRGVEKLFF.